The 6 T cell receptor beta chains below come from one sample, sequenced in a study of cytomegalovirus exposure and HLA in healthy donors. The PCR contained 60 Vbeta and 13 Jbeta primers. The data were produced by immunoSEQ multiplex PCR, yet TCRdb's version contains in-frame clones alone and is incomplete. The sample holds roughly 160,000 clones, around 83% seen once. Sample: PBMCs. The receptors derive from a young man in good health and CMV-seropositive.

The gene calls are TRBV5-4 and TRBJ2-5; TRBD2 aligns across 7 bases. The CDR3 has 15 residues. V lost 5 bases to trimming and J lost 5 bases; unmatched junction nucleotides: 12. Germline V lookup: CDR1 SGHNT, CDR2 YYREEE (reference sequence). This CDR3 reads CASRRGGVRGETQYF. CDR3 nucleotides: TGTGCCAGCAGGCGGGGAGGGGTAAGAGGGGAGACCCAGTACTTC.

The gene calls are TRBV18 and TRBJ2-1, with TRBD2 identical over 15 bases. With V trimmed by 2 bases and J by 5 bases, 1 base remained unmatched. The CDR3 runs to 16 residues. Germline CDR1 is KGHSH and CDR2 is LQKENI. CDR3 sequence reads: CASSPGLAGGHNEQFF. CDR3 bases: TGTGCCAGCTCACCAGGACTAGCGGGAGGGCACAATGAGCAGTTCTTC.

J is TRBJ2-1 and V is TRBV7-3, with a tentative D call TRBD1 (5 bases). V dropped 4 bases and J dropped 1 base, with 14 bases sitting between them. The CDR3 contains 16 residues. Germline V gives CDR1 SGHTA, CDR2 FQGTGA. The CDR3 spells CASSSQGAISYNEQFF. Here the CDR3 DNA reads TGTGCCAGCAGCTCCCAGGGCGCTATTTCCTACAATGAGCAGTTCTTC.

The gene calls are TRBV18 and TRBJ2-6; D is undetermined. CDR1 and CDR2 (germline): KGHSH, LQKENI. The CDR3 is made up of 17 amino acids. V was shortened by 6 bases and J by 2 bases, with 17 bases between the two germline ends. The CDR3 protein is CASSPAPTGTGANVLTF. The CDR3 nucleotides read TGTGCCAGCTCTCCCGCACCGACGGGTACTGGGGCCAACGTCCTGACTTTC.

This clone has only one observation. This rearrangement joins TRBV19 to TRBJ2-3; TRBD2 aligns across 7 bases. The germline V gene has CDR1 LNHDA and CDR2 SQIVND (reference sequence). V gave up 0 bases and J gave up 6 bases; unmatched junction bases: 12. The CDR3 spans 17 residues. CDR3 nucleotides: TGTGCCAGTAGTATAGATCTTGGAGGGAGGGCCGAGGATACGCAGTATTTT. This encodes CASSIDLGGRAEDTQYF.

This chain uses TRBV4-3 with TRBJ2-3; 9 positions match TRBD2. With V trimmed by 3 bases and J by 1 base, 8 bases remained unmatched. CDR1 and CDR2 (germline): LGHNA, YSLEER. The CDR3 runs 17 residues. The CDR3 DNA reads TGCGCCAGCAGCCATTCCCAAAGACTAGCGGGCACAGATACGCAGTATTTT. As protein: CASSHSQRLAGTDTQYF.